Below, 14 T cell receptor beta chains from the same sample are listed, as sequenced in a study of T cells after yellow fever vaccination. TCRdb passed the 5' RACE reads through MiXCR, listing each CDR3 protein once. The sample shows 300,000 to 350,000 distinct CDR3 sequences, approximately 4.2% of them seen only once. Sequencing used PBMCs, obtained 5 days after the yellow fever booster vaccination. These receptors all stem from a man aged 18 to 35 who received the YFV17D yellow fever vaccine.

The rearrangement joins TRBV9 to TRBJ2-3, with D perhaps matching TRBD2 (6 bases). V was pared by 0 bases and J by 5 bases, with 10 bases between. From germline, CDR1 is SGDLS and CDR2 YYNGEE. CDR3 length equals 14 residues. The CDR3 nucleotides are TGTGCCAGCAGCGTAGTCGCTAGCGTAGATACGCAGTATTTT. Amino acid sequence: CASSVVASVDTQYF.

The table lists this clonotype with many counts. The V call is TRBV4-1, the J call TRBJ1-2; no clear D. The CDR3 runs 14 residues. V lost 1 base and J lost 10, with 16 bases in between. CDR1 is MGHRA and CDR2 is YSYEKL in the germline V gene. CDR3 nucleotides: TGCGCCAGCAGCCAAGCCCCATACCCGTTATTCTACACCTTC. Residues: CASSQAPYPLFYTF.

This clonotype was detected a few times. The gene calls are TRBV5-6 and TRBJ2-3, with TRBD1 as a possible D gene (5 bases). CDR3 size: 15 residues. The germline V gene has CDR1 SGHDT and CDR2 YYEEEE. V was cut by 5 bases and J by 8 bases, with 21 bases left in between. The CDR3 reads CASSLLGALSGTQYF. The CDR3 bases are TGTGCCAGCAGTCTGCTAGGGGCTTTATCGGGTACGCAGTATTTT.

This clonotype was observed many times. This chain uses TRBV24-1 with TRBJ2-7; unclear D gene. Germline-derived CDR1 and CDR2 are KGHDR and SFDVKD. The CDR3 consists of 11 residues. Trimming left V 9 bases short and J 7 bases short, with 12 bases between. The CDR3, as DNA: TGTGCCACCGGGCATTTAAGAGAGCAGTACGTC. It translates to CATGHLREQYV.

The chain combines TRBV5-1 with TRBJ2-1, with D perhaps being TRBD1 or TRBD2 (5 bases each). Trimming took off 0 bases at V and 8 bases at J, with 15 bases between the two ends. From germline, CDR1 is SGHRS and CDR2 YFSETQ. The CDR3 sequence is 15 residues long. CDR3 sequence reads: CASSLGRGRRYEQFF. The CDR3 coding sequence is TGCGCCAGCAGCTTGGGACGGGGACGTCGGTATGAGCAGTTCTTC. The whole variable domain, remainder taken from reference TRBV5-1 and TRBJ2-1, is KAGVTQTPRYLIKTRGQQVTLSCSPISGHRSVSWYQQTPGQGLQFLFEYFSETQRNKGNFPGRFSGRQFSNSRSEMNVSTLELGDSALYLCASSLGRGRRYEQFFGPGTRLTVL.

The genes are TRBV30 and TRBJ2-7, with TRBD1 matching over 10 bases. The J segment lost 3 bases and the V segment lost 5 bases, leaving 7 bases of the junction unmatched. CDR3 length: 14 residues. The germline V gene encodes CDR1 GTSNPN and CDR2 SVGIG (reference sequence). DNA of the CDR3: TGTGCCTGGGGTACCGGGACAGGGGACTACGAGCAGTACTTC. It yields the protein CAWGTGTGDYEQYF. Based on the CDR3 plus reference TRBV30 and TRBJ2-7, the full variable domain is SQTIHQWPATLVQPVGSPLSLECTVEGTSNPNLYWYRQAAGRGLQLLFYSVGIGQISSEVPQNLSASRPQDRQFILSSKKLLLSDSGFYLCAWGTGTGDYEQYFGPGTRLTVT.

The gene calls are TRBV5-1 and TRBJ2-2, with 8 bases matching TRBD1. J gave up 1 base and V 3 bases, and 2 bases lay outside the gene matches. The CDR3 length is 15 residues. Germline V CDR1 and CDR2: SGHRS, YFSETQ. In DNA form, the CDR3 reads TGCGCCAGCAGCTGGGACAGGATGAACACCGGGGAGCTGTTTTTT. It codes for CASSWDRMNTGELFF.

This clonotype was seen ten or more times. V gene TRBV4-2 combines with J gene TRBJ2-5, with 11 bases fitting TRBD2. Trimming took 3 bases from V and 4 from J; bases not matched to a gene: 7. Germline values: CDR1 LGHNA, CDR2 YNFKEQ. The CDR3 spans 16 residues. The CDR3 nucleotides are TGTGCCAGCAGCCAGGCTAGCGGGGGGCGGGGAGAGACCCAGTACTTC. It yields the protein CASSQASGGRGETQYF.

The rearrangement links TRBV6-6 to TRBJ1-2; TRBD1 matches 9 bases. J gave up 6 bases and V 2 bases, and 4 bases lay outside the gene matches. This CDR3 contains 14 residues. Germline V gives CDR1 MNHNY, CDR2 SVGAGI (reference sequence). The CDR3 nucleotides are TGTGCCAGCAGTTACGGGACAGGGAGAGATGGCTACACCTTC. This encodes CASSYGTGRDGYTF.

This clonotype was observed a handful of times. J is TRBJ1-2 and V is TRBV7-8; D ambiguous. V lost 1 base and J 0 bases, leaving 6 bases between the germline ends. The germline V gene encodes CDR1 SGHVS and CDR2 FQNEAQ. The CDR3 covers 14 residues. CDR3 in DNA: TGTGCCAGCAGCTTAGTTTCTCCTAACTATGGCTACACCTTC. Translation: CASSLVSPNYGYTF. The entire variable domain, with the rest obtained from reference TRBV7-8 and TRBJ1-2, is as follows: GAGVSQSPRYKVAKRGQDVALRCDPISGHVSLFWYQQALGQGPEFLTYFQNEAQLDKSGLPSDRFFAERPEGSVSTLKIQRTQQEDSAVYLCASSLVSPNYGYTFGSGTRLTVV.

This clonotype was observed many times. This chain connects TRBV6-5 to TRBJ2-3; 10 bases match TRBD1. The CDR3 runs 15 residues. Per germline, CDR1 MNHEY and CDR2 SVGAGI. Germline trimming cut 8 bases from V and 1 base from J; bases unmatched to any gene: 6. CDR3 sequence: CASRDRGLRTDTQYF. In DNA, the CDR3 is TGTGCCAGCCGCGACAGGGGGCTTCGCACAGATACGCAGTATTTT.

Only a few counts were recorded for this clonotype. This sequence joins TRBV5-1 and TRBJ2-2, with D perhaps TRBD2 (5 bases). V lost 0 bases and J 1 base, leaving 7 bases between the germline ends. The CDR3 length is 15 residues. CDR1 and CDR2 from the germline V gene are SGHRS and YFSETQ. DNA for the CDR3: TGCGCCAGCAGCTTGGACGCGGGGAACACCGGGGAGCTGTTTTTT. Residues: CASSLDAGNTGELFF.

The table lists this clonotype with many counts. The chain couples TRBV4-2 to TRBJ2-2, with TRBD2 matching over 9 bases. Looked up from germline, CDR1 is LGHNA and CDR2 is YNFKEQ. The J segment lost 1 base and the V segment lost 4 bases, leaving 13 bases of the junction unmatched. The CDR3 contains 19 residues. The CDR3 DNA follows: TGTGCCAGCAGCCGGCTCTCGGCAGAACTAGCGGGGAACACCGGGGAGCTGTTTTTT. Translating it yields CASSRLSAELAGNTGELFF.

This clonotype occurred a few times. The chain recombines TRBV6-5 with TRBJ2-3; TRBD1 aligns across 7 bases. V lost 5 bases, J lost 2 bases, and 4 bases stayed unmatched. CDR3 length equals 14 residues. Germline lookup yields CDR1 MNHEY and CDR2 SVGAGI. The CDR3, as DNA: TGTGCCAGCAGTGCGACAGGGTCCACAGATACGCAGTATTTT. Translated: CASSATGSTDTQYF.